The rows below give T cell receptor beta chains drawn from one sample of a study of identical twins. One entry per CDR3 protein results from TCRdb running MiXCR on the 5' RACE reads. This table has approximately 490,000 distinct CDR3 sequences, around 22% appearing once. This same sample was also part of a study on yellow fever vaccine responses in identical twins.

The sequencing input was CD4+ T cells sorted from blood. The receptors derive from a young woman in good health. CDR3s include the opening cysteine and the closing phenylalanine or tryptophan. The D gene is left open where the match is weak. Clone size is not always given. Where it is, it says once, few, many or a class for expanded clones.

TRBD1,TRBV3-1,TRBJ2-7,.,TGTGCCAGCAGCCAAGAGATGGGACAGGGCTCCTACGAGCAGTACTTC,CASSQEMGQGSYEQYF
TRBD1,TRBV11-2,TRBJ2-7,.,TGTGCCAGCAGCTTAGTAGGAGGGGACAGGACTGGGTACGAGCAGTACTTC,CASSLVGGDRTGYEQYF
TRBD1,TRBV7-2,TRBJ2-7,many,TGTGCCAGCAGCTTCTCGGGACAGAGCTACGAGCAGTACTTC,CASSFSGQSYEQYF
TRBD1,TRBV11-1,TRBJ2-1,.,TGTGCCAGCAGCCCTACGTGGGACAGGGACTTTCTCTCCTACAATGAGCAGTTCTTC,CASSPTWDRDFLSYNEQFF
.,TRBV11-3,TRBJ2-1,few,TGTGCCAGCCACTCCGGGACTCGAGACAATGAGCAGTTCTTC,CASHSGTRDNEQFF
.,TRBV10-3,TRBJ1-3,.,TGTGCCATCAGTGTAGATGGAAACTCTGGAAACACCATATATTTT,CAISVDGNSGNTIYF
TRBD1,TRBV6-2/TRBV6-3,TRBJ2-7,.,TGTGCCAGCAGTTACCCCACCCGGGACAGGGCTTTTTCCTACGAGCAGTACTTC,CASSYPTRDRAFSYEQYF
TRBD1,TRBV10-3,TRBJ2-1,few,TGTGCCATCAGGGGGACAGCCGGCAATGAGCAGTTCTTC,CAIRGTAGNEQFF
TRBD2,TRBV5-1,TRBJ2-5,.,TGCGCCAGCACATCCTGGGCGGCGGGGGAAGAGACCCAGTACTTC,CASTSWAAGEETQYF
.,TRBV5-1,TRBJ2-1,many,TGCGCCAGCAGCTTGGGACTAGGTGCGCGGAATGAGCAGTTCTTC,CASSLGLGARNEQFF
TRBD2,TRBV28,TRBJ2-1,few,TGTGCCAGCAGTATGTGGACTAGCGGGAGTGTGGGCAATGAGCAGTTCTTC,CASSMWTSGSVGNEQFF
.,TRBV14,TRBJ2-5,.,TGTGCCAGCAGCCATCAAGTTCGGGGACGGAGGGAGACCCAGTACTTC,CASSHQVRGRRETQYF
TRBD2,TRBV4-1,TRBJ2-7,.,TGCGCCAGCAGCCAAACTAGCGCGGACCCCTACGAGCAGTACTTC,CASSQTSADPYEQYF
.,TRBV7-3,TRBJ2-2,.,TGTGCCAGCAGCTATGGTTTAGGGGTAGGCACCGGGGAGCTGTTTTTT,CASSYGLGVGTGELFF
.,TRBV15,TRBJ2-4,few,TGTGCCACCAGCAGAGATCTCGGCAGGGGAAGCATTCTAGCCAAAAACATTCAGTACTTC,CATSRDLGRGSILAKNIQYF
TRBD2,TRBV28,TRBJ2-1,.,TGTGCCAGCAGTTCGCCCGGACTAGCGGGAGGTCGGGAGTTCTTC,CASSSPGLAGGREFF
.,TRBV12-3/TRBV12-4,TRBJ2-2,many,TGTGCCAGCAGTCTTAGCGGCCCCACCGGGGAGCTGTTTTTT,CASSLSGPTGELFF
TRBD2,TRBV28,TRBJ2-1,.,TGTGCCAGCAGTTTAGAAGGGACTAGCGGGGGGTCTGAGCAGTTCTTC,CASSLEGTSGGSEQFF
.,TRBV12-3/TRBV12-4,TRBJ2-4,.,TGTGCCAGCAGTTTAGCCCCTGGAGGGCAAAACATTCAGTACTTC,CASSLAPGGQNIQYF
.,TRBV10-2,TRBJ2-1,few,TGCGCCAGCAGGGCGGGACGTGGCAATGAGCAGTTCTTC,CASRAGRGNEQFF
.,TRBV10-3,TRBJ1-1,few,TGTGCCATCAGGGGGAACACTGAAGCTTTCTTT,CAIRGNTEAFF
TRBD1,TRBV12-3/TRBV12-4,TRBJ2-7,.,TGTGCCAGCAGTAAAGGACAGGCTTCCTACGAGCAGTACTTC,CASSKGQASYEQYF
.,TRBV5-1,TRBJ2-1,.,TGCGCCAGCAGCTCCCACGGGTACGGCTACAATGAGCAGTTCTTC,CASSSHGYGYNEQFF
.,TRBV3-1,TRBJ2-7,.,TGTGCCAGCAGCCATACTAGTTCCGAGCAGTACTTC,CASSHTSSEQYF
.,TRBV2,TRBJ2-1,few,TGTGCCAGCAGTGAAACGGGGGTAGGTGAGCAGTTCTTC,CASSETGVGEQFF
TRBD1,TRBV4-1,TRBJ2-7,.,TGCGCCAGCAGCCCTATCGCCGGGACAGCGAGCTCCTACGAGCAGTACTTC,CASSPIAGTASSYEQYF
TRBD2,TRBV11-2,TRBJ2-2,.,TGTGCCAGCAGCTTAGTGGGGACTAGAGGCACCGGGGAGCTGTTTTTT,CASSLVGTRGTGELFF
.,TRBV11-2,TRBJ2-3,.,TGTGCCAGCAGCCTTGGACAGAAAACAGATACGCAGTATTTT,CASSLGQKTDTQYF
TRBD1,TRBV5-1,TRBJ2-7,.,TGCGCCAGCAGCTTGGGACAGGGGTACTACGAGCAGTACTTC,CASSLGQGYYEQYF
.,TRBV27,TRBJ1-2,few,TGTGCCAGCAGCAATTACCTTCCGGGGTCCTCAGGTTCTAACTATGGCTACACCTTC,CASSNYLPGSSGSNYGYTF
.,TRBV24-1,TRBJ2-2,few,TGTGCCACCAGTGATTTTGGGCAGGAAACGAACACCGGGGAGCTGTTTTTT,CATSDFGQETNTGELFF
.,TRBV21-1,TRBJ2-3,few,TGTGCCAGCACCGGGACAGCAACTAGCACAGATACGCAGTATTTT,CASTGTATSTDTQYF
.,TRBV12-3/TRBV12-4,TRBJ2-1,.,TGTGCCAGCAACCGAGGTAGTCGTTTCAATGAGCAGTTCTTC,CASNRGSRFNEQFF
.,TRBV6-1,TRBJ1-5,many,TGTGCCAGCAGTGAATTTGAGAGAGGGGATCAGCCCCAGCATTTT,CASSEFERGDQPQHF
.,TRBV27,TRBJ2-7,.,TGTGCCAGCAGTTTGATGACGAGCTCCTACGAGCAGTACTTC,CASSLMTSSYEQYF
TRBD2,TRBV7-6,TRBJ2-1,.,TGTGCCAGCAGCTCCCTTCCCAGCGGGAGTTCAGATGAGCAGTTCTTC,CASSSLPSGSSDEQFF
TRBD2,TRBV9,TRBJ2-7,.,TGTGCCAGCAGCGCGGACGGCGGGGGACCTTACGAGCAGTACTTC,CASSADGGGPYEQYF
.,TRBV7-2,TRBJ2-7,.,TGTGCCAGCAGCTTCGGCAGATCCTACGAGCAGTACTTC,CASSFGRSYEQYF